One and the same sample provided the 30 T cell receptor beta chains below, sequenced in a study of blood T cell repertoires in COVID-19. Assay: immunoSEQ multiplex PCR; the TCRdb copy retains only in-frame clones and omits some. This sample has 250,000 or so clones; approximately 91% occur once, and the top ten carry 0.94%. Sample: peripheral blood. Every receptor here comes from a woman aged 40-49 years who had recovered from COVID-19.

The rearrangement uses TRBV27 and TRBJ2-2; a possible D gene is TRBD2 (6 bases). Trimming removed 0 bases from V and 4 bases from J, with 18 bases in between. This CDR3 is 18 amino acids long. Germline CDR1 MNHEY, CDR2 SMNVEV (reference sequence). The DNA for the CDR3 is TGTGCCAGCAGTTTATCGAGTGGAGGGCTGGGGACCACCGGGGAGCTGTTTTTT. Protein product: CASSLSSGGLGTTGELFF.

The V gene is TRBV2, the J gene TRBJ2-5; 11 nucleotides line up with TRBD2. The CDR3 loop spans 15 amino acids. Germline CDR1 and CDR2: SNHLY and FYNNEI. With V trimmed by 5 bases and J by 4 bases, 6 bases remained unmatched. The CDR3 loop reads CASSTSLAGVETQYF. Written as DNA, the CDR3 is TGTGCCAGCAGTACGTCACTAGCGGGAGTAGAGACCCAGTACTTC.

V and J are TRBV30 and TRBJ1-6; D remains ambiguous. The CDR3 totals 13 residues. Between the trimmed V and J ends, which lost 3 bases and 0 bases, there was a span of 3 bases. The germline V gene encodes CDR1 GTSNPN and CDR2 SVGIG (reference sequence). The CDR3 region is CAWRSSYNSPLHF. The CDR3 DNA sequence: TGTGCCTGGAGGAGCTCCTATAATTCACCCCTCCACTTT.

The J gene is TRBJ2-7, the V gene TRBV28; 9 bases line up with TRBD2. There are 16 residues in the CDR3. After removal of 7 bases from V and 5 bases from J, the junction contained 15 bases not matched to a gene. Germline V lookup: CDR1 MDHEN, CDR2 SYDVKM. The CDR3 loop is CASNRGWSSGSHEQYF. The CDR3 bases are TGTGCCAGCAACCGGGGTTGGAGTAGCGGGAGCCACGAGCAGTACTTC. The full variable domain, with the rest looked up from reference TRBV28 and TRBJ2-7, is DVKVTQSSRYLVKRTGEKVFLECVQDMDHENMFWYRQDPGLGLRLIYFSYDVKMKEKGDIPEGYSVSREKKERFSLILESASTNQTSMYLCASNRGWSSGSHEQYFGPGTRLTVT.

This clone occurred a few times. This chain uses TRBV12-3 or TRBV12-4 with TRBJ2-1, with a weak D call TRBD2 (6 bases). There are 12 residues in the CDR3. The CDR3 DNA is TGTGCGAGCCGACGGGAGCCCCCTGAGCAGTTCTTC. It translates to CASRREPPEQFF.

This rearrangement joins TRBV27 to TRBJ1-2, with 8 bases identical to TRBD1. Looked up from germline, CDR1 is MNHEY and CDR2 is SMNVEV (reference sequence). J lost 3 bases, V lost 6 bases, and 3 bases had no gene match. The CDR3 contains 13 residues. CDR3 sequence: CASRPTGDYGYTF. The DNA for the CDR3 is TGTGCCAGCAGACCGACAGGGGACTATGGCTACACCTTC.

There are a few counts of this clone. The CDR3: CASSPSGFGNTIYF. The CDR3 DNA reads as TGTGCCAGCAGCCCATCAGGATTTGGAAACACCATATATTTT. This chain uses TRBV7-9 with TRBJ1-3; D gene unclear. V lost 5 bases, J lost 3 bases, and 11 bases lay in between. This CDR3 contains 14 residues. Germline V gives CDR1 SEHNR, CDR2 FQNEAQ (reference sequence).

J is TRBJ1-1 and V is TRBV10-2; D is unresolved. The CDR3 contains 13 residues. Germline-derived CDR1 and CDR2 are WSHSY and SAAADI. V lost 6 bases to trimming and J lost 5 bases, with 13 bases between them. CDR3 residues: CASRSGMGTEAFF. The DNA of the CDR3 is TGCGCCAGCAGGTCGGGGATGGGAACTGAAGCTTTCTTT.

DNA for the CDR3: TGTGCCAGCAGCGCCCCGGGAGGGGGTGCCGGCACAGATACGCAGTATTTT. The encoded protein is CASSAPGGGAGTDTQYF. The chain has TRBV7-9 and TRBJ2-3, with 8 bases that match TRBD2. V lost 5 bases, J lost 1 base, and 11 bases stayed unmatched. Germline loops: CDR1 SEHNR, CDR2 FQNEAQ (reference sequence). CDR3 length: 17 amino acids.

The rearrangement joins TRBV24-1 to TRBJ1-5, with D possibly matching TRBD1 (6 bases). This CDR3 has 14 amino acids. Germline CDR1 is KGHDR and CDR2 is SFDVKD. Between the trimmed V and J ends, which lost 5 bases and 7 bases, there was a span of 14 bases. The CDR3 reads CATSGSGELQPQHF. The CDR3 DNA reads TGTGCCACCAGTGGCTCAGGGGAATTACAGCCCCAGCATTTT.

The chain carries TRBV5-1 and TRBJ2-2; D is unclear. The length of the CDR3 is 13 residues. The germline V gene has CDR1 SGHRS and CDR2 YFSETQ. The V gene lost 5 bases and the J gene lost 1 base, with 6 bases spanning the gap. The chain's CDR3 is CASSARNTGELFF. Written as DNA, the CDR3 is TGCGCCAGCAGTGCTAGGAACACCGGGGAGCTGTTTTTT.

The chain is built from TRBV6-5 and TRBJ2-1; D unresolved. The CDR3 has 10 amino acids. The ends were cut back, 6 bases at V and 9 bases at J, with 6 bases in the middle. Germline V gene data show CDR1 as MNHEY and CDR2 as SVGAGI. CDR3 nucleotide sequence: TGTGCCAGCAGAAGCTTTGAGCAGTTCTTC. This encodes CASRSFEQFF.

The genes are TRBV24-1 and TRBJ2-1; D may be TRBD1 (5 bases). CDR1 is KGHDR and CDR2 is SFDVKD in the germline V gene. The V end was cut by 8 bases, the J end by 0 bases, with 10 bases between. The CDR3 sequence is 14 residues long. The CDR3 region is CATIGQGSYNEQFF. In nucleotides, the CDR3 is TGTGCCACCATTGGTCAGGGCTCCTACAATGAGCAGTTCTTC.

The chain employs TRBV3-1 (or the pseudogene TRBV3-2) and TRBJ1-1; D is unresolved. The germline V gene encodes CDR1 LGHDT and CDR2 YNNKEL (reference sequence). CDR3 length equals 12 residues. The V end lost 1 base, the J end lost 5 bases, and 5 bases lay between the germline ends. Written as DNA, the CDR3 is TGTGCCAGCAGCCAAGCTCGGACTGAAGCTTTCTTT. Amino acids: CASSQARTEAFF.

The CDR3 sequence: CASSQVETGELFF. The CDR3 nucleotides read TGTGCCAGCAGCCAAGTGGAGACCGGGGAGCTGTTTTTT. This chain links TRBV14 with TRBJ2-2; D gene ambiguous. The CDR3 has 13 residues. Trimming removed 1 base from V and 5 bases from J, with 5 bases in between. Germline assignment: CDR1 SGHDN and CDR2 FVKESK.

V is TRBV6-5 and J is TRBJ1-2; no firm D call. Trimming left V 6 bases short and J 2 bases short, with 16 bases between. The CDR3 consists of 15 residues. CDR1 is MNHEY and CDR2 is SVGAGI in the germline V gene. The chain's CDR3 is CASRALGDQNYGYTF. CDR3 nucleotides: TGTGCCAGCAGGGCCCTAGGCGACCAGAACTATGGCTACACCTTC.

This clone showed up just once. The chain links TRBV6-5 to TRBJ2-7, with TRBD1 identical over 7 bases. The CDR3 is made up of 14 amino acids. CDR1 MNHEY and CDR2 SVGAGI come from the germline V gene. The trim removed 5 bases at V and 1 base at J, leaving 5 bases unmatched. The CDR3 spells CASSPETGSYEQYF. The CDR3 nucleotides are TGTGCCAGCAGTCCCGAGACAGGGTCCTACGAGCAGTACTTC.

This chain joins TRBV14 and TRBJ2-7; TRBD1 might be the D (6 bases). Germline CDR1 reads SGHDN; CDR2 reads FVKESK. The V end lost 4 bases, the J end lost 5 bases, and 21 bases lay between the germline ends. This CDR3 has 16 amino acids. CDR3 protein: CASSRMTGRPLDEQYF. The CDR3, as DNA: TGTGCCAGCAGCCGGATGACAGGCCGACCCCTGGACGAGCAGTACTTC.

This chain links TRBV24-1 with TRBJ2-2, with TRBD1 as a possible D gene (5 bases). Germline lookup yields CDR1 KGHDR and CDR2 SFDVKD. The CDR3 totals 19 residues. With 1 base removed from V and 7 bases from J, the gap between germline ends came to 24 bases. CDR3 sequence: CATSDFRSPVGAVGGELFF. DNA for the CDR3: TGTGCCACCAGTGATTTCCGATCGCCCGTAGGGGCCGTCGGCGGGGAGCTGTTTTTT.

The table lists this clone with a count of one. The chain links TRBV6-1 to TRBJ2-7; D gene ambiguous. Per the germline V gene, CDR1 is MNHNS and CDR2 is SASEGT. V was shortened by 3 bases and J by 5 bases, with 11 bases between the two germline ends. The CDR3 extends over 13 amino acids. CDR3 sequence reads: CASSEPGRNEQYF. The CDR3 DNA follows: TGTGCCAGCAGTGAGCCAGGTAGGAACGAGCAGTACTTC.

V is TRBV20-1 and J is TRBJ2-7; the D is unclear. With 6 bases removed from V and 3 bases from J, the gap between germline ends came to 9 bases. This CDR3 is built from 11 residues. The germline V gene encodes CDR1 DFQATT and CDR2 SNEGSKA (reference sequence). CDR3 DNA: TGCAGTGCCTCACAAAACTACGAGCAGTACTTC. Protein: CSASQNYEQYF.

The V and J genes are TRBV30 and TRBJ1-2; tentative D call: TRBD1 (5 bases). Trimming stripped 8 bases from V and 6 bases from J, with 16 bases between. This CDR3 is built from 12 residues. Germline V gives CDR1 GTSNPN, CDR2 SVGIG (reference sequence). DNA for the CDR3: TGTGCCGAGTATGGCAGGGCCGATGGCTACACCTTC. This gives the protein CAEYGRADGYTF.

The CDR3 nucleotides are TGTGCCAGCAGACCCGGTGGTGAGACCCAGTACTTC. This translates into CASRPGGETQYF. The chain couples TRBV6-5 to TRBJ2-5; D call uncertain. This CDR3 is 12 amino acids long. Germline CDR1 MNHEY, CDR2 SVGAGI. V gave up 6 bases and J gave up 5 bases, with 10 bases separating them.

The chain has TRBV7-8 and TRBJ2-7, with 14 bases matching TRBD2. With V trimmed by 5 bases and J by 3 bases, 3 bases remained unmatched. CDR1 SGHVS and CDR2 FQNEAQ come from the germline V gene. This CDR3 spans 15 amino acids. CDR3 DNA sequence: TGTGCCAGCAGCATAGGACTAGCGGGAGGCTACGAGCAGTACTTC. This translates into CASSIGLAGGYEQYF.

The count of this clone is one. This rearrangement joins TRBV7-9 to TRBJ2-7; TRBD2 matches 7 bases. J lost 0 bases, V lost 2 bases, and 7 bases had no gene match. This CDR3 is built from 16 residues. Germline V gene lookup returns CDR1 SEHNR and CDR2 FQNEAQ (reference sequence). The CDR3 bases are TGTGCCAGCAGCTTACCCGGGGCTAGCGGCTCCTACGAGCAGTACTTC. It is translated as CASSLPGASGSYEQYF.

The V gene is TRBV21-1, the J gene TRBJ2-1; TRBD2 is the table's D call, not checked against the DNA. TRBV21-1 is a known pseudogene. The CDR3 is 20 residues long. The CDR3 sequence: CASSKVGALEDCGVYNEQFF. The CDR3 coding sequence is TGTGCCAGCAGCAAAGTAGGGGCACTAGAGGACTGCGGGGTTTACAATGAGCAGTTCTTC.

The gene calls are TRBV7-8 and TRBJ2-7, with 8 bases aligning to TRBD2. Germline CDR1 SGHVS, CDR2 FQNEAQ. The CDR3 totals 12 residues. The V gene end was trimmed by 3 bases and the J gene end by 6 bases; junction bases not matched to a gene: 1. CDR3 amino acids: CASSFAGGEQYF. The DNA for the CDR3 is TGTGCCAGCAGCTTTGCGGGGGGCGAGCAGTACTTC.

The chain links TRBV16 to TRBJ2-7; D remains ambiguous. The CDR3 runs 12 residues. Germline-derived CDR1 and CDR2 are KGHSY and FQNENV. V lost 7 bases to trimming and J lost 3 bases, with 10 bases between them. CDR3 amino acids: CASTEMGYEQYF. CDR3 DNA: TGTGCCAGCACGGAGATGGGCTACGAGCAGTACTTC.

The chain couples TRBV6-5 to TRBJ2-3, with 10 bases aligning to TRBD1. Germline V lookup: CDR1 MNHEY, CDR2 SVGAGI. The CDR3 runs 15 residues. With V trimmed by 7 bases and J by 3 bases, 7 bases remained unmatched. The CDR3: CASNSPGQGTDTQYF. The CDR3 coding sequence is TGTGCCAGCAATTCGCCGGGACAGGGGACAGATACGCAGTATTTT.

The gene calls are TRBV25-1 and TRBJ2-7; a weak D match, TRBD2 (6 bases). Germline loops: CDR1 MGHDK, CDR2 SYGVNS. CDR3 length equals 14 residues. V lost 5 bases, J lost 4 bases, and 15 bases lay in between. For the CDR3, the DNA is TGTGCCAGCAGTCATACGGGACTGATGTACGAGCAGTACTTC. Protein: CASSHTGLMYEQYF.